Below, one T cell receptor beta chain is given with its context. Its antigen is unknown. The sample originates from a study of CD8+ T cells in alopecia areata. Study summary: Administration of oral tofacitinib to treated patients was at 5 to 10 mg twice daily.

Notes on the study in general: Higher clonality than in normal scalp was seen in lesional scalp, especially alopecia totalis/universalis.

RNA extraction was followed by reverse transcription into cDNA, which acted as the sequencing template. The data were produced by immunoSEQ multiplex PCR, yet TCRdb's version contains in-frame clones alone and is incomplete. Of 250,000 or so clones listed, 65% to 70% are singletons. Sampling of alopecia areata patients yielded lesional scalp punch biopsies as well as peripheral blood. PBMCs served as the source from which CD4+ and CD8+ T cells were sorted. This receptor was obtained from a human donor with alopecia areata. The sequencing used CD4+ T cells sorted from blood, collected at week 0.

CDR3 coding DNA: TGCAGCGTTGGTGCGGATCGCGGATGGGGGCCGCAGACCCAGTACTTC. Translation: CSVGADRGWGPQTQYF. V gene TRBV29-1 combines with J gene TRBJ2-5; perhaps TRBD1 as D (6 bases). The CDR3 extends over 16 amino acids. Germline assignment: CDR1 SQVTM and CDR2 ANQGSEA. The V and J ends lost 4 bases and 6 bases respectively, with 24 bases between them. Full variable domain (missing parts from reference TRBV29-1 and TRBJ2-5): SAVISQKPSRDICQRGTSLTIQCQVDSQVTMMFWYRQQPGQSLTLIATANQGSEATYESGFVIDKFPISRPNLTFSTLTVSNMSPEDSSIYLCSVGADRGWGPQTQYFGPGTRLLVL.